The 27 T cell receptor beta chains listed next were all sequenced from one sample in a study of cytomegalovirus exposure and HLA in healthy donors. The PCR employed 60 Vbeta primers together with 13 Jbeta primers. Data came from immunoSEQ multiplex PCR; TCRdb stores just in-frame clones and leaves some out. This table holds 150,000 to 200,000 clones, roughly 77% found once. Sequenced: PBMCs. The receptors shown here come from a woman between 40 and 50 years old in good health and CMV-seropositive.

This chain connects TRBV10-3 to TRBJ1-2; 10 nucleotides align to TRBD1. The CDR3 covers 14 residues. The germline CDR1 and CDR2 sequences are ENHRY and SYGVKD. The ends lost 6 bases at V and 2 bases at J; junction bases unmatched: 3. Written as DNA, the CDR3 is TGTGCCATCAGAGGGACAGGGGAAAACTATGGCTACACCTTC. Translated: CAIRGTGENYGYTF.

This clone was recorded a few times. This rearrangement joins TRBV19 to TRBJ1-4; the D gene is possibly TRBD1 (6 bases). The germline V gene encodes CDR1 LNHDA and CDR2 SQIVND (reference sequence). The germline V and J ends were trimmed by 6 bases and 5 bases, with 16 bases remaining between them. The CDR3 consists of 15 residues. The DNA of the CDR3 is TGTGCCAGTAGATCGGGGGGCGGTATCAATGAAAAACTGTTTTTT. Residues: CASRSGGGINEKLFF.

The chain employs TRBV5-1 and TRBJ2-7, with TRBD2 matching over 8 bases. Trimming cost V 2 bases and J 0 bases; bases outside gene matches: 1. CDR3 length equals 14 residues. Germline V lookup: CDR1 SGHRS, CDR2 YFSETQ. CDR3 protein: CASSLAGASYEQYF. In nucleotides, the CDR3 is TGCGCCAGCAGCTTAGCGGGAGCCTCCTACGAGCAGTACTTC.

V and J are TRBV5-4 and TRBJ2-2; D perhaps matches TRBD2 (5 bases). Trimming left V 5 bases short and J 0 bases short, with 11 bases between. CDR1 SGHNT and CDR2 YYREEE come from the germline V gene (reference sequence). The CDR3 runs 15 residues. This chain's CDR3 is CASREVAANTGELFF. DNA for the CDR3: TGTGCCAGCAGGGAGGTAGCCGCGAACACCGGGGAGCTGTTTTTT.

This clone was observed a few times. The chain couples TRBV7-9 to TRBJ1-1; the D is unclear. This CDR3 is 16 amino acids long. The V gene lost 5 bases and the J gene lost 1 base, with 17 bases spanning the gap. Germline V gives CDR1 SEHNR, CDR2 FQNEAQ (reference sequence). CDR3 region: CASSPQLGVWNTEAFF. Written as DNA, the CDR3 is TGTGCCAGCAGCCCTCAACTGGGAGTGTGGAACACTGAAGCTTTCTTT.

The chain recombines TRBV19 with TRBJ1-5; no clear D gene. Looked up from germline, CDR1 is LNHDA and CDR2 is SQIVND (reference sequence). The V gene lost 8 bases and the J gene lost 2 bases, with 16 bases spanning the gap. The CDR3 contains 15 residues. The CDR3 loop reads CASGEGWIRNQPQHF. The CDR3 nucleotides read TGTGCCAGTGGGGAGGGATGGATACGCAATCAGCCCCAGCATTTT. Full variable domain (rest looked up from reference TRBV19 and TRBJ1-5): DGGITQSPKYLFRKEGQNVTLSCEQNLNHDAMYWYRQDPGQGLRLIYYSQIVNDFQKGDIAEGYSVSREKKESFPLTVTSAQKNPTAFYLCASGEGWIRNQPQHFGDGTRLSIL.

The V call is TRBV6-1, the J call TRBJ2-7; D is perhaps TRBD2 (6 bases). The V gene lost 0 bases and the J gene lost 11 bases, with 17 bases spanning the gap. Germline loops: CDR1 MNHNS, CDR2 SASEGT. The CDR3 extends over 14 amino acids. Here the CDR3 reads CASSEALTAGMEYF. The DNA of the CDR3 is TGTGCCAGCAGTGAAGCGCTAACAGCGGGCATGGAGTACTTC.

The J gene is TRBJ2-7, the V gene TRBV7-8, with TRBD2 matching 7 bases. With V trimmed by 1 base and J by 4 bases, 10 bases remained unmatched. The CDR3 extends over 16 amino acids. Per the germline V gene, CDR1 is SGHVS and CDR2 is FQNEAQ. CDR3 DNA: TGTGCCAGCAGCTTAGTCGCCCCCCGCGGGAGTTACGAGCAGTACTTC. It codes for CASSLVAPRGSYEQYF.

This clone occurred a few times. The chain uses TRBV5-4 and TRBJ1-1; D remains unclear. Germline loops: CDR1 SGHNT, CDR2 YYREEE (reference sequence). V shed 0 bases and J shed 1 base, with 4 bases lying between them. The CDR3 is 13 amino acids. The CDR3 DNA is TGTGCCAGCAGCTTGGACAGGAACACTGAAGCTTTCTTT. This codes for CASSLDRNTEAFF.

The J gene is TRBJ1-1, the V gene TRBV19; D not certain. CDR1 is LNHDA, CDR2 SQIVND, per germline (reference sequence). V dropped 5 bases and J dropped 0 bases, with 16 bases sitting between them. The CDR3 runs to 16 residues. CDR3 nucleotides: TGTGCCAGTAGTTCCCACCTGACACCGATGAACACTGAAGCTTTCTTT. It yields the protein CASSSHLTPMNTEAFF.

This chain links TRBV18 with TRBJ2-1; 10 bases are a match to TRBD2. Germline V gene data show CDR1 as KGHSH and CDR2 as LQKENI. The CDR3 consists of 15 residues. The junction had 5 bases not matched to a gene; V was cut back by 2 bases and J by 7 bases. The CDR3 region is CASSPRSSGSNEQFF. The CDR3 DNA follows: TGTGCCAGCTCACCAAGGTCTAGCGGGAGTAATGAGCAGTTCTTC.

The chain is built from TRBV6-1 and TRBJ2-7; 8 bases match TRBD1. Germline-derived CDR1 and CDR2 are MNHNS and SASEGT. V was clipped by 5 bases and J by 2 bases; unmatched bases: 5. This CDR3 comprises 14 residues. CDR3 amino acids: CASSKTGGPYEQYF. Written as DNA, the CDR3 is TGTGCCAGCAGTAAAACAGGGGGACCCTACGAGCAGTACTTC.

This clone appeared a few times. This chain connects TRBV5-4 to TRBJ2-1, with 7 bases matching TRBD1. Germline-derived CDR1 and CDR2 are SGHNT and YYREEE (reference sequence). The CDR3 loop spans 13 amino acids. After removal of 8 bases from V and 5 bases from J, the junction contained 7 bases not matched to a gene. In DNA, the CDR3 is TGTGCCAGTACAGGGGCGTCGGACAATGAGCAGTTCTTC. It translates to CASTGASDNEQFF.

This rearrangement joins TRBV30 to TRBJ2-1; TRBD2 agrees at 7 bases. The CDR3 consists of 15 residues. Trimming cost V 2 bases and J 4 bases; bases outside gene matches: 8. The V gene's germline CDR1 is GTSNPN and CDR2 SVGIG (reference sequence). CDR3 amino acids: CAWSLGEGRYNEQFF. CDR3 DNA sequence: TGTGCCTGGAGTTTGGGGGAGGGAAGATACAATGAGCAGTTCTTC. Variable domain in full (rest from reference TRBV30 and TRBJ2-1): SQTIHQWPATLVQPVGSPLSLECTVEGTSNPNLYWYRQAAGRGLQLLFYSVGIGQISSEVPQNLSASRPQDRQFILSSKKLLLSDSGFYLCAWSLGEGRYNEQFFGPGTRLTVL.

CDR3 in DNA: TGTGCCAGCAGCTCGGGGCGGGGGGAGCAGTACTTC. This codes for CASSSGRGEQYF. The rearrangement uses TRBV5-6 and TRBJ2-7, with 7 bases matching TRBD2. V was clipped by 3 bases and J by 7 bases; unmatched bases: 4. Looked up from germline, CDR1 is SGHDT and CDR2 is YYEEEE. The CDR3 runs to 12 residues.

This clone came up once. The chain has TRBV29-1 and TRBJ1-1; D gene uncertain. The CDR3 spans 13 residues. Germline-derived CDR1 and CDR2 are SQVTM and ANQGSEA. Trimming stripped 4 bases from V and 1 base from J, with 10 bases between. CDR3 region: CSVVAARNTEAFF. CDR3 DNA: TGCAGCGTTGTAGCAGCGAGGAACACTGAAGCTTTCTTT.

The table lists this clone with a few counts. This chain links TRBV28 with TRBJ2-5; 7 positions match TRBD2. With V trimmed by 5 bases and J by 5 bases, 11 bases remained unmatched. Germline V lookup: CDR1 MDHEN, CDR2 SYDVKM. CDR3 length: 15 residues. The CDR3 sequence: CASSDSTSTIETQYF. The CDR3 nucleotides read TGTGCCAGCAGTGACTCGACTAGCACGATCGAGACCCAGTACTTC.

V gene TRBV27 combines with J gene TRBJ2-2; 7 nucleotides line up with TRBD1. V lost 5 bases to trimming and J lost 4 bases; unmatched junction nucleotides: 19. This CDR3 contains 19 residues. Germline V gene data show CDR1 as MNHEY and CDR2 as SMNVEV (reference sequence). The DNA for the CDR3 is TGTGCCAGCAGTAGAGCGAGACAGGGCCTGATGACGGGCACCGGGGAGCTGTTTTTT. Protein product: CASSRARQGLMTGTGELFF.

This chain uses TRBV19 with TRBJ1-1, with 7 bases aligning to TRBD1. This CDR3 is built from 12 residues. V trimming: 7 bases; J trimming: 5 bases; junction bases outside the gene matches: 4. The germline CDR1 and CDR2 sequences are LNHDA and SQIVND (reference sequence). The CDR3 sequence is CASKDRETEAFF. The CDR3 nucleotides read TGTGCCAGTAAAGACAGGGAGACTGAAGCTTTCTTT. The variable domain in full, completed from reference TRBV19 and TRBJ1-1, reads DGGITQSPKYLFRKEGQNVTLSCEQNLNHDAMYWYRQDPGQGLRLIYYSQIVNDFQKGDIAEGYSVSREKKESFPLTVTSAQKNPTAFYLCASKDRETEAFFGQGTRLTVV.

As concerns this clone: One junction end disagrees with the germline gene, perhaps due to a read error. The chain couples TRBV7-7 to TRBJ2-1; 9 nucleotides line up with TRBD2. Germline V lookup: CDR1 SSHAT, CDR2 FNYEAQ (reference sequence). CDR3 length equals 16 residues. The CDR3 sequence: CASSLSSSSGIGEQFF. CDR3 nucleotide sequence: TGTGCTAGCAGCTTGTCGAGCTCTAGCGGGATAGGGGAGCAGTTCTTC. Using reference TRBV7-7 and TRBJ2-1 for the parts outside the CDR3, the full variable domain is GAGVSQSPRYKVTKRGQDVTLRCDPISSHATLYWYQQALGQGPEFLTYFNYEAQPDKSGLPSDRFSAERPEGSISTLTIQRTEQRDSAMYRCASSLSSSSGIGEQFFGPGTRLTVL.

The rearrangement joins TRBV6-1 to TRBJ1-1; D is ambiguous. Germline CDR1 is MNHNS and CDR2 is SASEGT. This CDR3 has 12 residues. V was cut by 3 bases and J by 4 bases, with 6 bases left in between. The CDR3 sequence: CASSDRPTEAFF. The CDR3 nucleotides are TGTGCCAGCAGTGACAGGCCCACTGAAGCTTTCTTT.

The rearrangement joins TRBV15 to TRBJ2-7, with a tentative D call TRBD1 (6 bases). The CDR3 is 12 amino acids. In germline, CDR1 is LNHNV, CDR2 YYDKDF (reference sequence). V was pared by 9 bases and J by 4 bases, with 13 bases between. CDR3 bases: TGTGCCACGGGGGACACCAGTTACGAGCAGTACTTC. It translates to CATGDTSYEQYF.

This chain links TRBV7-3 with TRBJ2-3, with TRBD2 identical over 12 bases. V shed 3 bases, J shed 2 bases, and the junction held 12 bases outside the gene matches. CDR1 and CDR2 (germline): SGHTA, FQGTGA. CDR3 length: 19 amino acids. In nucleotides, the CDR3 is TGTGCCAGCAGCTTGGACCCTGGGACTAGCGGGTTCTCCACAGATACGCAGTATTTT. Translation gives CASSLDPGTSGFSTDTQYF.

Only a few counts were recorded for this clone. The chain recombines TRBV27 with TRBJ2-3, with 9 positions matching TRBD1. Germline CDR1 reads MNHEY; CDR2 reads SMNVEV (reference sequence). This CDR3 comprises 15 residues. The J segment lost 3 bases and the V segment lost 6 bases, leaving 7 bases of the junction unmatched. CDR3 region: CASRQRDRVTDTQYF. CDR3 coding DNA: TGTGCCAGCAGGCAGAGGGACAGGGTTACAGATACGCAGTATTTT.

Notes on this clone: The same CDR3 can be traced to other DNA sequences in this sample. V is TRBV28 and J is TRBJ2-7, with 12 bases fitting TRBD2. Germline CDR1 is MDHEN and CDR2 is SYDVKM. Trimming took 4 bases from V and 1 from J; bases not matched to a gene: 2. CDR3 length: 15 amino acids. CDR3 DNA sequence: TGTGCCAGCAGTTCTAGCGGGGGGGGTTCCTACGAGCAGTACTTC. Its protein is CASSSSGGGSYEQYF.

J is TRBJ2-2 and V is TRBV4-2, with TRBD1 matching 8 bases. The CDR3 has 16 amino acids. The germline gives CDR1 LGHNA, CDR2 YNFKEQ. J gave up 4 bases and V 1 base, and 5 bases lay outside the gene matches. In DNA form, the CDR3 reads TGTGCCAGCAGCCAAGGAGGCAGGGGGCCCACCGGGGAGCTGTTTTTT. Protein: CASSQGGRGPTGELFF.

This chain uses TRBV27 with TRBJ2-4; TRBD1 matches 9 bases. Germline CDR1 and CDR2: MNHEY and SMNVEV (reference sequence). V was pared by 4 bases and J by 4 bases, with 5 bases of the junction left unmatched. The CDR3 is 15 residues long. CDR3 region: CASSSRQGVKNIQYF. In nucleotides, the CDR3 is TGTGCCAGCAGTTCCCGACAGGGGGTGAAAAACATTCAGTACTTC.